This entry lists 5 T cell receptor beta chains sequenced from one sample in a study of shared clonotypes between healthy human individuals. Clones were sequenced by immunoSEQ multiplex PCR, and TCRdb holds only the in-frame ones, with some missing. The sample has roughly 2.6 million clones, approximately 92% seen once. The sequencing sample was made of naive CD4+ T cells sorted from blood. Subset here: CD45RA+ positively selected. The receptors were gathered from a man aged 18 to 30 in good health.

Turning to this clone: Within the sample, other DNA sequences also encode this same CDR3. The gene calls are TRBV30 and TRBJ2-5; 7 positions agree with TRBD2. This CDR3 is built from 15 residues. V was pared by 3 bases and J by 1 base, with 8 bases of the junction left unmatched. Germline-derived CDR1 and CDR2 are GTSNPN and SVGIG (reference sequence). This CDR3 is CAWSPRGGPQETQYF. DNA for the CDR3: TGTGCCTGGAGCCCCCGCGGGGGTCCCCAAGAGACCCAGTACTTC.

The V call is TRBV19, the J call TRBJ2-1; D gene uncertain. There are 13 residues in the CDR3. Germline CDR1 LNHDA, CDR2 SQIVND (reference sequence). The germline V and J ends were trimmed by 2 bases and 6 bases, with 8 bases remaining between them. CDR3 amino acids: CASSIQARNEQFF. As DNA, the CDR3 is TGTGCCAGTAGTATACAGGCGCGCAATGAGCAGTTCTTC. Based on the CDR3 plus reference TRBV19 and TRBJ2-1, the full variable domain is DGGITQSPKYLFRKEGQNVTLSCEQNLNHDAMYWYRQDPGQGLRLIYYSQIVNDFQKGDIAEGYSVSREKKESFPLTVTSAQKNPTAFYLCASSIQARNEQFFGPGTRLTVL.

In its sample, this clone was seen once. The rearrangement links TRBV5-6 to TRBJ2-2; TRBD2 is a possible D gene (6 bases). Per germline, CDR1 SGHDT and CDR2 YYEEEE. This CDR3 spans 17 amino acids. Between the trimmed V and J ends, which lost 2 bases and 2 bases, there was a span of 16 bases. The CDR3: CASSLGSGGANTGELFF. CDR3 coding DNA: TGTGCCAGCAGCTTAGGTAGCGGAGGGGCCAACACCGGGGAGCTGTTTTTT. The entire variable domain, with the rest obtained from reference TRBV5-6 and TRBJ2-2, is as follows: DAGVTQSPTHLIKTRGQQVTLRCSPKSGHDTVSWYQQALGQGPQFIFQYYEEEERQRGNFPDRFSGHQFPNYSSELNVNALLLGDSALYLCASSLGSGGANTGELFFGEGSRLTVL.

This sequence joins TRBV30 and TRBJ1-5, with TRBD1 as a possible D gene (6 bases). This CDR3 is 13 amino acids long. V shed 5 bases and J shed 5 bases, with 13 bases lying between them. Germline CDR1 GTSNPN, CDR2 SVGIG (reference sequence). In DNA, the CDR3 is TGTGCCTGGGCCCGCAGGGGAGATCAGCCCCAGCATTTT. It codes for CAWARRGDQPQHF.

This clone was detected a few times. The chain is built from TRBV30 and TRBJ1-1; tentatively, D is TRBD1 (6 bases). V dropped 3 bases and J dropped 0 bases, with 23 bases sitting between them. The CDR3 consists of 18 residues. Per germline, CDR1 GTSNPN and CDR2 SVGIG (reference sequence). The CDR3 DNA reads TGTGCCTGGAGCCGAGGGAGGACAGAGCGATTTATGAACACTGAAGCTTTCTTT. The encoded protein is CAWSRGRTERFMNTEAFF.